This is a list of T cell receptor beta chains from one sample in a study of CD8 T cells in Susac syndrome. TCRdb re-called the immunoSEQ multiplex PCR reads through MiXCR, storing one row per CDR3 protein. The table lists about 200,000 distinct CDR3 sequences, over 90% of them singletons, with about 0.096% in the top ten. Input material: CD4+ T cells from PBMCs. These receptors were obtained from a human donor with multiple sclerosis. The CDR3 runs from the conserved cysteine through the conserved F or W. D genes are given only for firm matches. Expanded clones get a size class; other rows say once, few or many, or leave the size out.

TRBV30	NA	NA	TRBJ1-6	CAWSTGTGDSPLHF	TGTGCCTGGAGCACAGGCACCGGCGATTCACCCCTCCACTTT
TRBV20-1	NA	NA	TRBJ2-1	CSASKVGRENDEQFF	TGCAGTGCTAGTAAAGTGGGCAGGGAAAATGATGAGCAGTTCTTC
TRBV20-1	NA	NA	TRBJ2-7	CSATSPISQDEQYF	TGCAGTGCTACCTCGCCTATTTCCCAGGACGAGCAGTACTTC
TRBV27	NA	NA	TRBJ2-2	CASSFGRGAAGELFF	TGTGCCAGCAGTTTCGGCAGGGGAGCAGCCGGGGAGCTGTTTTTT
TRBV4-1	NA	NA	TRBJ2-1	CASSHHSKANTELEQFF	TGCGCCAGCAGCCATCATAGTAAGGCTAACACGGAGTTGGAGCAGTTCTTC
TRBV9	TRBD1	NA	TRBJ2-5	CASSVGRTGGSGETQYF	TGTGCCAGCAGCGTAGGGAGAACAGGGGGTTCTGGAGAGACCCAGTACTTC
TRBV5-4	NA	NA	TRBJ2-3	CASSLRLTGTDTQYF	TGTGCCAGCAGCTTGAGGTTGACAGGCACAGATACGCAGTATTTT
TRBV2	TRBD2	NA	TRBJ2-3	CASSEALAGTDTQYF	TGTGCCAGCAGTGAAGCGCTAGCGGGCACAGATACGCAGTATTTT
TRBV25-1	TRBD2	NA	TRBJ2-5	CASSDLAGGPQETQYF	TGTGCCAGCAGTGACCTAGCGGGGGGTCCCCAAGAGACCCAGTACTTC
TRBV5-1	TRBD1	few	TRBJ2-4	CASSWDRVQNIQYF	TGCGCCAGCAGCTGGGACAGGGTTCAAAACATTCAGTACTTC
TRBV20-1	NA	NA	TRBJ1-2	CSASQAGYGYTF	TGCAGTGCTAGCCAGGCGGGCTATGGCTACACCTTC
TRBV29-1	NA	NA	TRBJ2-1	CSVSRGEQFF	TGCAGCGTCTCCAGGGGTGAGCAGTTCTTC
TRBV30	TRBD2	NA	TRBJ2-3	CAWRTTSGAPETQYF	TGTGCCTGGAGGACGACTAGCGGAGCTCCAGAAACGCAGTATTTT
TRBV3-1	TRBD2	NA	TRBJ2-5	CASSQGRLSGGTQYF	TGTGCCAGCAGCCAAGGGCGGCTTTCGGGGGGGACCCAGTACTTC
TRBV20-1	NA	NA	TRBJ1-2	CSASLTFGSGYTF	TGCAGTGCTAGTCTCACGTTTGGGTCTGGCTACACCTTC
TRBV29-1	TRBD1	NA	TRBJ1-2	CSVRDRGRDGYTF	TGCAGCGTCCGGGACAGGGGGCGCGATGGCTACACCTTC
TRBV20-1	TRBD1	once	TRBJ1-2	CSARMGTGFYGYTF	TGCAGTGCTAGAATGGGGACAGGGTTTTATGGCTACACCTTC
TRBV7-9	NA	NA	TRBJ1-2	CASSPLGEVYGYTF	TGTGCCAGCAGCCCATTGGGGGAGGTGTATGGCTACACCTTC
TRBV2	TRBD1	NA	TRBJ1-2	CASKDRGPYGYTF	TGTGCCAGCAAGGACAGGGGTCCCTATGGCTACACCTTC
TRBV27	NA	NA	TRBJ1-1	CASSLNRDTEAFF	TGTGCCAGCAGTTTAAACCGGGACACTGAAGCTTTCTTT